Included here is one T cell receptor beta chain sequence, with context. This clone has a handful of counts. It has no known antigen specificity. Qualities for individual bases were not recorded, and no much larger clone is one base off. This entry is derived from a study of beta chain features in type 1 diabetes (dated by TCRdb to 2017 to 2018). Study-wide context: Mean age, gender distribution, total cell number and subset yield did not differ between patients and healthy donors. Regulatory and stem cell-like memory subsets were obtained from only 8 patients and roughly 8 healthy donors, while naive and central memory subsets were obtained from all 30 or so donors. In the study, recently diagnosed type 1 diabetes patients and matched healthy donors were compared on the TCRB repertoires of their sorted circulating CD4+ T cell subsets. Across all samples, about 110 million sorted cells were examined, and cell number per subset correlated strongly with RNA yield.

The investigation overall reported the following: Only small numbers of individuals were included in the HLA sub-analyses, which left unresolved whether HLA type had any influence on TCRB rearrangement. Shorter templates might have been favored by PCR, but patient and control samples were amplified and corrected together, so both groups would have been affected equally by any skew. Type 1 diabetes patients showed a moderate but significant shortening of TCRB CDR3 length in all four CD4+ subsets. Naive, central memory and regulatory TCRB repertoires appeared to be more alike among patients than among healthy donors. Patients with type 1 diabetes made fewer insertions and deleted more nucleotides at VDJ recombination sites, implying thymic rearrangement abnormalities. Sequencing cDNA rather than genomic DNA could over-represent highly expressing activated cells, although activation and CD3 levels did not differ between groups.

Including cysteine and phenylalanine, the CDR3 has 15 amino acids. Only the CDR3 region is kept as DNA, spanning 45 bases read in frame from base 1. Ends trimmed: V by 6 bases, J by 0 bases; bases unmatched to a gene: 0. From the germline V gene, CDR1 is ENHRY and CDR2 is SYGVKD. The entire isolated RNA was reverse transcribed using the High Capacity cDNA Reverse Transcription Kit, and thus expressed TCRB transcripts were sequenced. Naive, central memory and regulatory T cell samples underwent deep immunoSEQ sequencing, averaging approximately 3.5 million total reads per sample. Sorted cells were lysed in RLT buffer, and RNA was extracted using DNase-treated RNeasy Micro or Mini kits according to cell number. Each cell subset was processed on its own to prevent cross-contamination, while patient and healthy donor samples were processed together. The immunoSEQ multiplex PCR was used to amplify TCRB sequences from cDNA, generating 87-bp fragments that spanned the CDR3 region. Sequencing of the amplicons was done on the Illumina HiSeq platform. The published analysis was carried out like this. PCR bias was computationally corrected using synthetic template baselines, reads within Hamming distance 2 were collapsed, and singletons that could not be merged were discarded. Reads were aligned to IMGT to assign V, D and J genes, CDR3 length, and insertions or deletions at six rearrangement sites. Within each subset, clonotype counts were normalized to sorted cell number, and only after that were true diversity and Gini coefficients computed with the tcR R package. The overlap coefficient, calculated on TCRB nucleotide sequences, was used to quantify repertoire sharing. Out-of-frame TCRB sequences from naive cells were analyzed as a proxy for the pre-selection repertoire. TCRdb obtained this table from immuneACCESS and retained in-frame rearrangements with V and J assigned. These tables miss some clones; where compared with another copy, unresolved V genes account for less than half of the shortfall, and the remainder is unexplained. The V and J calls and clone size come from that table; D and trimming were worked out from the DNA. The sample has about 360,000 clones on record, around 12% of them singletons. The top ten clonotypes cover about 0.01% of the sample.

From each donor, a single peripheral blood sample of 100 to 150 mL on average was drawn into heparinised tubes. A BD FACSAria II was used to sort naive, central memory, regulatory and stem cell-like memory CD4+ T cells with a panel that included CD45RO, CCR7, CD25, CD127, CD95 and CD27. All sorted populations exceeded 95% purity. Right away, PBMCs were isolated by Lymphoprep density gradient centrifugation and were stained directly, with no culture step. So that batch effects would be minimized, each experiment stained and sorted samples in pairs, pairing one healthy donor with one patient. The sequencing sample was made of naive CD4+ T cells from blood. Taken with the paper, the label for cell subset or site translates to: true naive CD4+ T cells. The sequence is built from TRBV10-3 and TRBJ2-3, and 13 bases in between align with TRBD2. This sequence was found in a young woman with type 1 diabetes. The CDR3 reads CAIRLAGGSTDTQYF. The sequence in DNA is TGTGCCATCAGACTAGCGGGAGGGAGCACAGATACGCAGTATTTT.